The 25 T cell receptor beta chains below were found in one sample sequenced in a study of shared clonotypes between healthy human individuals. Using immunoSEQ multiplex PCR, the repertoire was profiled, and TCRdb retains in-frame clones only, with some absent. The sample contains about 470,000 clones, roughly three quarters of which appear only once. Sequenced material: PBMCs. The receptors were sampled from a woman aged 40 to 50 in good health. Some clones in this sample may be carry-over from other donors' samples.

This sequence joins TRBV10-3 and TRBJ2-3, with 12 bases fitting TRBD2. V shed 4 bases and J 3 bases; nucleotides not matched to a gene: 5. The CDR3 totals 16 residues. Germline V gene sequence: CDR1 ENHRY, CDR2 SYGVKD. As DNA, the CDR3 is TGTGCCATCAGTGGTCGGACTAGCGGGATAACAGATACGCAGTATTTT. Encoded protein: CAISGRTSGITDTQYF.

The rearrangement joins TRBV21-1 to TRBJ2-5; TRBD2, as called in the table, went unchecked against the DNA. TRBV21-1 is a pseudogene. The length of the CDR3 is 17 residues. DNA for the CDR3: TGTGCCAGCAGCTTCGGCCGCGGGGGGATGCCGCGGGAGACCCAGTACTTC. This translates into CASSFGRGGMPRETQYF.

Here the CDR3 DNA reads TGCGCCAGCAGCCAAACACGACTAGCAACCGAGCAGTACTTC. It yields the protein CASSQTRLATEQYF. The rearrangement uses TRBV4-1 and TRBJ2-7; TRBD2 aligns across 7 bases. CDR3 length equals 14 residues. Germline CDR1 reads MGHRA; CDR2 reads YSYEKL. Trimming took 2 bases from V and 6 from J; bases not matched to a gene: 7.

This chain joins TRBV30 and TRBJ1-2, with TRBD1 matching over 7 bases. The CDR3 has 12 residues. Germline CDR1 is GTSNPN and CDR2 is SVGIG (reference sequence). V shed 5 bases, J shed 2 bases, and the junction held 2 bases outside the gene matches. In nucleotides, the CDR3 is TGTGCCTGGGGGACAGTCAACTATGGCTACACCTTC. Translated, it gives CAWGTVNYGYTF. Filled out from reference TRBV30 and TRBJ1-2, the complete variable domain reads SQTIHQWPATLVQPVGSPLSLECTVEGTSNPNLYWYRQAAGRGLQLLFYSVGIGQISSEVPQNLSASRPQDRQFILSSKKLLLSDSGFYLCAWGTVNYGYTFGSGTRLTVV.

The V gene is TRBV6-1, the J gene TRBJ2-7, with 9 bases matching TRBD1. V was pared by 6 bases and J by 2 bases, with 8 bases of the junction left unmatched. The CDR3 length is 15 residues. CDR1 and CDR2 (germline): MNHNS, SASEGT. Here the CDR3 DNA reads TGTGCCAGCAGGTATCCGGGACAGGGAACCTACGAGCAGTACTTC. Translated: CASRYPGQGTYEQYF.

This chain joins TRBV19 and TRBJ2-7, with D tentatively TRBD1 (6 bases). Germline assignment: CDR1 LNHDA and CDR2 SQIVND (reference sequence). Trimming took 3 bases from V and 2 from J, leaving 11 bases between them. The CDR3 covers 14 residues. CDR3 region: CASSIGGRPYEQYF. The CDR3 bases are TGTGCCAGTAGTATTGGGGGCCGCCCCTACGAGCAGTACTTC.

Points on this clone: Other DNA sequences of this sample code for an identical CDR3. The chain couples TRBV6-5 to TRBJ2-5; D remains unclear. The length of the CDR3 is 14 residues. Germline V gene data show CDR1 as MNHEY and CDR2 as SVGAGI. V lost 2 bases, J lost 0 bases, and 7 bases lay in between. The CDR3: CASSYGVNQETQYF. The DNA for the CDR3 is TGTGCCAGCAGTTACGGGGTAAACCAAGAGACCCAGTACTTC.

Only one count was recorded for this clone. The chain carries TRBV19 and TRBJ1-5, with TRBD1 matching 7 bases. The junction had 9 bases not matched to a gene; V was cut back by 7 bases and J by 0 bases. CDR3 size: 16 residues. The V gene's germline CDR1 is LNHDA and CDR2 SQIVND (reference sequence). The CDR3 sequence: CASKDDRDYSNQPQHF. The DNA for the CDR3 is TGTGCCAGTAAGGACGACAGGGATTATAGCAATCAGCCCCAGCATTTT.

In the case of this clone: Other nucleotide sequences from this sample produce the same CDR3. This chain uses TRBV5-1 with TRBJ2-1; the match to TRBD2 covers 7 bases. The CDR3 consists of 14 residues. Germline lookup yields CDR1 SGHRS and CDR2 YFSETQ. With V trimmed by 5 bases and J by 2 bases, 4 bases remained unmatched. The CDR3 nucleotides read TGCGCCAGCAGTTCGGGAGGACCCTACAATGAGCAGTTCTTC. Protein: CASSSGGPYNEQFF.

This chain's CDR3 is CASSLASGSETQYF. CDR3 coding DNA: TGTGCCAGCAGCTTGGCTAGCGGGAGTGAGACCCAGTACTTC. The chain recombines TRBV11-2 with TRBJ2-5; 10 bases are shared with TRBD2. V trimming: 3 bases; J trimming: 5 bases; junction bases outside the gene matches: 3. The CDR3 runs 14 residues. Germline V gene data show CDR1 as SGHAT and CDR2 as FQNNGV.

As regards this clone: Other DNA sequences in the same sample also yield this CDR3. V and J are TRBV28 and TRBJ2-7, with a weak D call TRBD1 (6 bases). The CDR3 sequence is 14 residues long. Germline V lookup: CDR1 MDHEN, CDR2 SYDVKM. Trimming took 1 base from V and 4 from J, leaving 11 bases between them. The CDR3 here is CASSLLAGVYEQYF. The DNA of the CDR3 is TGTGCCAGCAGTTTATTGGCAGGGGTTTACGAGCAGTACTTC. Based on the CDR3 plus reference TRBV28 and TRBJ2-7, the full variable domain is DVKVTQSSRYLVKRTGEKVFLECVQDMDHENMFWYRQDPGLGLRLIYFSYDVKMKEKGDIPEGYSVSREKKERFSLILESASTNQTSMYLCASSLLAGVYEQYFGPGTRLTVT.

The chain joins TRBV4-1 to TRBJ1-6; 10 bases agree with TRBD1. The V segment lost 4 bases and the J segment 9 bases; nucleotides outside the gene matches: 3. The germline CDR1 and CDR2 sequences are MGHRA and YSYEKL. The CDR3 covers 14 residues. CDR3: CASSRGTGVSPLHF. The CDR3 coding sequence is TGCGCCAGCAGCCGGGGGACAGGGGTTTCACCCCTCCACTTT.

The genes are TRBV19 and TRBJ1-2; D is possibly TRBD1 (5 bases). V lost 3 bases and J 4 bases, leaving 15 bases between the germline ends. The CDR3 is 15 amino acids. Germline-derived CDR1 and CDR2 are LNHDA and SQIVND (reference sequence). The CDR3 is CASSIGAGGLYGYTF. CDR3 coding DNA: TGTGCCAGTAGTATTGGGGCTGGCGGACTCTATGGCTACACCTTC.

The table lists this clone with a few counts. This chain joins TRBV7-6 and TRBJ2-1, with 9 positions matching TRBD1. This CDR3 contains 16 residues. Germline-derived CDR1 and CDR2 are SGHVS and FNYEAQ. Unmatched junction bases numbered 7, after V lost 1 base and J lost 6 bases. CDR3 in amino acids: CASSLVGTGLGNEQFF. The CDR3 coding sequence is TGTGCCAGCAGCTTAGTCGGGACAGGGCTCGGCAATGAGCAGTTCTTC.

V gene TRBV28 combines with J gene TRBJ2-1, with 7 bases lining up with TRBD2. V lost 8 bases to trimming and J lost 2 bases; unmatched junction nucleotides: 9. This CDR3 is built from 15 residues. From germline, CDR1 is MDHEN and CDR2 SYDVKM. CDR3 in amino acids: CASRSGGGTYNEQFF. The CDR3 DNA reads TGTGCCAGCCGGAGCGGCGGGGGTACCTACAATGAGCAGTTCTTC.

J is TRBJ1-2 and V is TRBV28; 12 nucleotides align to TRBD1. Trimming took 5 bases from V and 8 from J; bases not matched to a gene: 6. CDR3 length: 14 residues. Germline V CDR1 and CDR2: MDHEN, SYDVKM. The CDR3 bases are TGTGCCAGCAGTCTTTGGGACAGGGGGCTCGGCTACACCTTC. Its protein is CASSLWDRGLGYTF.

The chain uses TRBV7-9 and TRBJ2-3, with 7 bases identical to TRBD2. Looked up from germline, CDR1 is SEHNR and CDR2 is FQNEAQ (reference sequence). J was trimmed by 5 bases and V by 5 bases; bases with no gene match: 10. The CDR3 totals 15 residues. This CDR3 reads CASSDYRDYGDTQYF. The CDR3 nucleotides are TGTGCCAGCAGCGACTACCGGGACTACGGAGATACGCAGTATTTT.

Only one count was recorded for this clone. The chain is built from TRBV29-1 and TRBJ2-3; 9 bases fit TRBD2. The CDR3 totals 16 residues. V trimming: 4 bases; J trimming: 6 bases; junction bases outside the gene matches: 14. Germline lookup yields CDR1 SQVTM and CDR2 ANQGSEA. CDR3 amino acids: CSVAATSGSSGDTQYF. CDR3 DNA: TGCAGCGTTGCCGCGACTAGCGGAAGCTCCGGGGATACGCAGTATTTT.

This clone was detected only once. This rearrangement joins TRBV5-6 to TRBJ2-7, with TRBD2 matching over 8 bases. The assigned J gene may be wrong: the sequence end matches TRBJ2-1 better. CDR1 and CDR2 from the germline V gene are SGHDT and YYEEEE. The CDR3 consists of 15 residues. CDR3 sequence (DNA): TGTGCCAGCAGCTTGATCAGCGGGGGATACAATGAGCAGTTCTTC. Its translation: CASSLISGGYNEQFF.

The rearrangement joins TRBV9 to TRBJ2-3; unclear D gene. CDR3 length: 13 residues. Between the trimmed V and J ends, which lost 0 bases and 6 bases, there was a span of 8 bases. CDR1 and CDR2 (germline): SGDLS, YYNGEE. The CDR3 bases are TGTGCCAGCAGCGTAGCTCTGATCGATACGCAGTATTTT. It yields the protein CASSVALIDTQYF.

The DNA for the CDR3 is TGTGCCAGCAGCTTTTCGCGGAGGTCCAACTATGGCTACACCTTC. This codes for CASSFSRRSNYGYTF. This chain joins TRBV5-6 and TRBJ1-2; D is ambiguous. CDR3 length: 15 residues. Germline V gene lookup returns CDR1 SGHDT and CDR2 YYEEEE. V lost 2 bases to trimming and J lost 2 bases, with 13 bases between them.

The CDR3 DNA is TGCAGCGTTGCTTGGGCCCAACCGGGGACCGGGGAGCTGTTTTTT. This encodes CSVAWAQPGTGELFF. V gene TRBV29-1 combines with J gene TRBJ2-2; a possible D gene is TRBD2 (5 bases). V lost 4 bases and J 5 bases, leaving 17 bases between the germline ends. This CDR3 is 15 amino acids long. CDR1 and CDR2 from the germline V gene are SQVTM and ANQGSEA.

This clone was seen only once. In DNA, the CDR3 is TGTGCCAGCAGTGGACAGGGAAAGGGGCAGCCCCAGCATTTT. Its protein product is CASSGQGKGQPQHF. The chain couples TRBV6-1 to TRBJ1-5, with 7 bases aligning to TRBD1. There are 14 residues in the CDR3. Trimming at V came to 4 bases and at J to 7 bases, leaving 7 bases not matched to a gene. Germline V CDR1 and CDR2: MNHNS, SASEGT.

The chain couples TRBV7-8 to TRBJ2-7, with D unresolved. This CDR3 has 12 residues. Germline V gene lookup returns CDR1 SGHVS and CDR2 FQNEAQ. V dropped 4 bases and J dropped 3 bases, with 7 bases sitting between them. DNA for the CDR3: TGTGCCAGCAGCTCCTCATACTACGAGCAGTACTTC. Translation gives CASSSSYYEQYF.

This clone was observed at least ten times. The CDR3 protein is CASRNHRDRVREQYF. In DNA, the CDR3 is TGTGCCAGCAGGAACCACCGGGACAGGGTGAGGGAGCAGTACTTC. The chain has TRBV21-1 and TRBJ2-7; the D call TRBD1 from the table was never checked on the DNA. TRBV21-1 corresponds to a pseudogene. The CDR3 has 15 amino acids.